The T cell receptor (beta chain) under discussion was sequenced for a study of cytomegalovirus exposure and HLA in healthy donors. The germline gives CDR1 MNHEY, CDR2 SMNVEV (reference sequence). This CDR3 contains 15 residues. V lost 2 bases and J lost 0, with 11 bases in between. Both 60 Vbeta primers and 13 Jbeta primers went into the PCR. Produced via immunoSEQ multiplex PCR; TCRdb's table is partial and in-frame only. The sample comprises about 130,000 clones, roughly three quarters of which are singletons, and roughly a tenth rests with the top ten. Source material: PBMCs. This sequence was found in a man aged 25 to 45 in good health and CMV-seropositive. This chain joins TRBV27 and TRBJ2-7; tentatively, D is TRBD1 (5 bases). The CDR3 DNA reads as TGTGCCAGCAGTTTAGAGTACAGGAACTCCTACGAGCAGTACTTC. Protein product: CASSLEYRNSYEQYF.